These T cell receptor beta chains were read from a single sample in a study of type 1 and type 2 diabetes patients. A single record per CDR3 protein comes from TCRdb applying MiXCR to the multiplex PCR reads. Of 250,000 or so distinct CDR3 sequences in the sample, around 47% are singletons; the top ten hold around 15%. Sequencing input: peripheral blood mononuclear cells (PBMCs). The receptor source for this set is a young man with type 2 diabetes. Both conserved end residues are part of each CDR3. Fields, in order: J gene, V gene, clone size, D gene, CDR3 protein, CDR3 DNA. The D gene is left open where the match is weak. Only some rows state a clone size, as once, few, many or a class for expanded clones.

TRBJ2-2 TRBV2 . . CASTGTQNTGELFF TGTGCCAGCACCGGGACACAGAACACCGGGGAGCTGTTTTTT
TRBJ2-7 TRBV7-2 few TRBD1 CASSLGTGPYEQYF TGTGCCAGCAGCCTCGGGACAGGGCCCTACGAGCAGTACTTC
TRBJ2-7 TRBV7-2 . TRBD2 CASSIGLADAYEQYF TGTGCCAGCAGCATAGGACTAGCGGATGCCTACGAGCAGTACTTC
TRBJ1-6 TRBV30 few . CAWIKGTSYNSPLHF TGTGCCTGGATTAAGGGTACCTCCTATAATTCACCCCTCCACTTT
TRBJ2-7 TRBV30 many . CAWSPSLSYEQYF TGTGCCTGGAGTCCTAGCTTGTCCTACGAGCAGTACTTC
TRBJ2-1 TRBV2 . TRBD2 CASIRGAYNEQFF TGTGCCAGCATCCGGGGGGCCTACAATGAGCAGTTCTTC
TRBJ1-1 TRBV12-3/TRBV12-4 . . CASSLDLSAATEAFF TGTGCCAGCAGTTTAGATTTGTCGGCGGCCACTGAAGCTTTCTTT
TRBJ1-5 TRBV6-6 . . CASSSQSNQPQHF TGTGCCAGCAGCTCCCAGAGCAATCAGCCCCAGCATTTT
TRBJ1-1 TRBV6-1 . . CASSEGVSLNTEAFF TGTGCCAGCAGTGAAGGAGTCAGCTTGAACACTGAAGCTTTCTTT
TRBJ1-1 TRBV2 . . CASSGDGENTEAFF TGTGCCAGCAGCGGAGATGGGGAGAACACTGAAGCTTTCTTT
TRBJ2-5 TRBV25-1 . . CASSEAAGLQETQYF TGTGCCAGCAGTGAAGCCGCAGGCCTCCAAGAGACCCAGTACTTC
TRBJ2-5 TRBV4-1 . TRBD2 CASSQETAGGEVAETQYF TGCGCCAGCAGCCAAGAAACAGCGGGGGGTGAGGTAGCAGAGACCCAGTACTTC
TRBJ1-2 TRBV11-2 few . CASSFDTRDANYGYTF TGTGCCAGCAGCTTCGATACTAGGGACGCAAACTATGGCTACACCTTC
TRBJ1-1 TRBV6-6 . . CASSNAVATEAFF TGTGCCAGCAGTAACGCAGTCGCCACTGAAGCTTTCTTT
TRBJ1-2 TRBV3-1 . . CASSRRSYGYTF TGTGCCAGCAGCCGCCGTAGCTATGGCTACACCTTC
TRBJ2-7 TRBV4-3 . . CASSQFGQGLYEQYF TGCGCCAGCAGCCAATTCGGGCAGGGCCTCTACGAGCAGTACTTC
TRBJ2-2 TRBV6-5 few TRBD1 CASSLTGTGPTGELFF TGTGCCAGCAGTCTCACCGGGACAGGGCCGACCGGGGAGCTGTTTTTT
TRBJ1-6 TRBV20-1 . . CSARDYTSPLHF TGCAGTGCTAGGGACTATACTTCACCCCTCCACTTT
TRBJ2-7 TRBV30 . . CAWSVRLVVYEQYF TGTGCCTGGAGTGTCAGGCTAGTCGTCTACGAGCAGTACTTC
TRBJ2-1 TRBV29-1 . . CSVGPESSYNEQFF TGCAGCGTTGGCCCCGAGAGCTCCTACAATGAGCAGTTCTTC
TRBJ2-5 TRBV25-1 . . CASSVDRYPHGEAQYF TGTGCCAGCAGTGTAGACAGGTACCCCCACGGAGAGGCCCAGTACTTC
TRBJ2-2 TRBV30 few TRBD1 CAWTGGSGELFF TGTGCCTGGACAGGGGGCTCCGGGGAGCTGTTTTTT
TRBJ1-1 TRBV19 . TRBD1 CATSGQLNTEAFF TGTGCCACCTCGGGACAGTTGAACACTGAAGCTTTCTTT
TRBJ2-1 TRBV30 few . CAYGGNDWEQFF TGTGCCTACGGAGGGAACGACTGGGAGCAGTTCTTC
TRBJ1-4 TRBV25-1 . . CASSVGPTNEKLFF TGTGCCAGCAGTGTGGGTCCAACTAATGAAAAACTGTTTTTT
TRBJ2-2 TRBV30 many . CAWSVKGTGELFF TGTGCCTGGAGTGTTAAGGGCACCGGGGAGCTGTTTTTT
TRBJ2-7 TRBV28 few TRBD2 CASQTPAGGHAYEQYF TGTGCCAGCCAAACTCCAGCGGGAGGACACGCCTACGAGCAGTACTTC
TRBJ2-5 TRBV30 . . CAWSVPPQETQYF TGTGCCTGGAGTGTACCCCCACAAGAGACCCAGTACTTC
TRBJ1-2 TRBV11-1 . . CASSRSGGEYGYTF TGTGCCAGCAGTCGATCCGGCGGGGAATATGGCTACACCTTC